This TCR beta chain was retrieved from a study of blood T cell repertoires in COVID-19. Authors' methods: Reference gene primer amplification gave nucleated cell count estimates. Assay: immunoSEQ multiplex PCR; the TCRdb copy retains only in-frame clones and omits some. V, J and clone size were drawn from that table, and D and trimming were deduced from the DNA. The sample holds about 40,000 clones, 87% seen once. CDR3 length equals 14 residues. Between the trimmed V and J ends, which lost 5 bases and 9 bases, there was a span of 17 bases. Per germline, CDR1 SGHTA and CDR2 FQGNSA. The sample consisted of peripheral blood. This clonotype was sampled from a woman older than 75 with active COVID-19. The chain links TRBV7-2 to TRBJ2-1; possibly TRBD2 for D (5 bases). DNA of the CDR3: TGTGCCAGCAGCACACGGGGTCACCCCAGTGAGCAGTTCTTC. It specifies CASSTRGHPSEQFF.